Listed below are T cell receptor beta chains from one sample, sequenced in a study of OX40 agonist ivuxolimab in advanced cancers. Measured with immunoSEQ multiplex PCR; TCRdb has only the in-frame clones, and not every one. The table lists around 93,000 clones, more than 75% of them singletons. Sequenced here: CD4+ or CD8+ T cells sorted from blood, sampled in a trial of the OX40 agonist ivuxolimab. The receptors derive from an adult with an advanced solid tumor such as melanoma, head and neck, liver or kidney cancer. The CDR3 runs from the conserved cysteine through the conserved F or W. Fields, in order: J gene, V gene, clone size, D gene, CDR3 protein, CDR3 DNA. D genes are given only for firm matches. The size of a clone is reported for some rows only, either as once, few or many, or as a class for expanded clones.

TRBJ2-1 TRBV5-1 - TRBD2 CASSLPSGPPSYNEQFF TGCGCCAGCAGCTTACCTAGCGGGCCGCCTTCCTACAATGAGCAGTTCTTC
TRBJ2-3 TRBV10-3 - TRBD1 CAISETTGGGSDTQYF TGTGCCATCAGTGAGACGACAGGGGGCGGGTCAGATACGCAGTATTTT
TRBJ1-1 TRBV9 few - CASSPGNRILNTEAFF TGTGCCAGCAGCCCCGGGAACCGTATACTTAACACTGAAGCTTTCTTT
TRBJ2-5 TRBV4-1 - TRBD1 CASQGAGETQYF TGCGCCAGCCAGGGGGCAGGAGAGACCCAGTACTTC
TRBJ2-2 TRBV10-3 - - CAISISFSRNTGELFF TGTGCCATCAGTATCTCTTTCTCCCGGAACACCGGGGAGCTGTTTTTT
TRBJ2-5 TRBV5-6 - - CASSPVGQETQYF TGTGCCAGCAGCCCGGTCGGGCAAGAGACCCAGTACTTC
TRBJ2-3 TRBV11-3 - - CASSLGQGQTDTQYF TGTGCCAGCAGCTTAGGCCAGGGCCAAACAGATACGCAGTATTTT
TRBJ2-7 TRBV27 - - CASSPWEPSQRREQYF TGTGCCAGCAGTCCTTGGGAGCCATCACAACGCCGCGAGCAGTACTTC
TRBJ2-6 TRBV19 - TRBD1 CASSITRQGTGSGANVLTF TGTGCCAGTAGTATAACCCGACAGGGAACGGGCTCTGGGGCCAACGTCCTGACTTTC
TRBJ2-3 TRBV6-1 - TRBD2 CASFSGMRTDTQYF TGTGCCAGCTTTAGCGGGATGAGGACAGATACGCAGTATTTT
TRBJ2-1 TRBV9 few TRBD1 CASSVVGQGARGNEQFF TGTGCCAGCAGCGTAGTCGGACAGGGGGCGAGGGGGAATGAGCAGTTCTTC
TRBJ1-2 TRBV2 - TRBD1 CASSGQGLSYTF TGTGCCAGCAGTGGACAGGGTTTGAGCTACACCTTC
TRBJ1-2 TRBV4-2 - - CASSPPWAGPLGYTF TGTGCCAGCAGCCCACCCTGGGCGGGACCTTTAGGCTACACCTTC
TRBJ2-1 TRBV7-2 - TRBD2 CASSLDGRAGEQFF TGTGCCAGCAGCTTAGACGGGAGGGCCGGTGAGCAGTTCTTC
TRBJ1-2 TRBV19 - TRBD1 CASSISPGTGSFYGYTF TGTGCCAGTAGTATTTCCCCCGGGACAGGGAGCTTCTATGGCTACACCTTC
TRBJ1-6 TRBV12-5 - - CASGLTAYNSPLHF TGTGCTAGTGGTTTGACAGCATATAATTCACCCCTCCACTTT
TRBJ2-1 TRBV7-2 - TRBD2 CASSGRLAGVSNEQFF TGTGCCAGCAGCGGCCGACTAGCGGGAGTCTCCAATGAGCAGTTCTTC
TRBJ1-5 TRBV19 once - CASSGLPDPGNQPQHF TGTGCCAGTAGTGGCCTCCCGGACCCTGGGAATCAGCCCCAGCATTTT
TRBJ2-1 TRBV10-1 - - CASSDLAPGNEQFF TGCGCCAGCAGTGATTTAGCGCCTGGCAATGAGCAGTTCTTC
TRBJ2-1 TRBV11-3 - TRBD1 CASSPRQGAHNEQFF TGTGCCAGCAGCCCCCGACAGGGGGCCCACAATGAGCAGTTCTTC
TRBJ2-3 TRBV6-1 - TRBD2 CAARRGGPGDTQYF TGTGCGGCGAGGCGGGGGGGCCCCGGAGATACGCAGTATTTT
TRBJ2-2 TRBV7-4 - - CTRAEANTGELFF TGTACTCGGGCGGAGGCGAACACCGGGGAGCTGTTTTTT
TRBJ2-3 TRBV7-2 - TRBD2 CASSLAASGSTDTQYF TGTGCCAGCAGCTTAGCGGCTAGCGGAAGCACAGATACGCAGTATTTT
TRBJ2-3 TRBV11-2 - TRBD2 CASSLASGGRADTQYF TGTGCCAGCAGCTTAGCTAGCGGGGGCCGGGCAGATACGCAGTATTTT
TRBJ1-1 TRBV6-4 once - CASSLQGTSTEAFF TGTGCCAGTAGTCTACAGGGTACCTCCACTGAAGCTTTCTTT
TRBJ2-1 TRBV29-1 - - CSVEVVEGGIPSYNEQFF TGCAGCGTTGAAGTTGTGGAAGGCGGGATTCCCTCCTACAATGAGCAGTTCTTC
TRBJ2-7 TRBV18 - - CASSPVDQVQNRYF TGTGCCAGCTCACCCGTTGACCAGGTCCAGAATCGGTACTTC
TRBJ2-7 TRBV5-1 - - CASSGAGVPYEQYF TGCGCCAGCAGCGGGGCAGGGGTCCCCTACGAGCAGTACTTC
TRBJ2-1 TRBV4-3 - - CTSSHEGLYNEQFF TGCACCAGCAGCCATGAGGGGCTCTACAATGAGCAGTTCTTC
TRBJ2-7 TRBV21-1 - - CASSKIGRTSYEQYF TGTGCCAGCAGCAAAATAGGACGGACCTCCTACGAGCAGTACTTC
TRBJ1-4 TRBV30 - TRBD1 CAWSRGTGIATNEKLFF TGTGCCTGGAGCCGAGGGACAGGAATTGCAACTAATGAAAAACTGTTTTTT
TRBJ2-7 TRBV6-1 - - CASSVDPTTKGYF TGTGCCAGCAGTGTGGACCCTACGACTAAGGGGTACTTC
TRBJ1-5 TRBV5-8 - - CATGTYNQPQHF TGTGCCACAGGGACCTACAATCAGCCCCAGCATTTT
TRBJ2-5 TRBV25-1 - - CASSGTGTQYF TGTGCCAGCAGTGGTACAGGGACCCAGTACTTC
TRBJ1-2 TRBV5-6 - - CASSLVSGINYGYTF TGTGCCAGCAGCTTGGTCTCCGGGATTAACTATGGCTACACCTTC
TRBJ1-4 TRBV6-1 - - CASSDPGNNEKLFF TGTGCCAGCAGTGACCCTGGGAACAATGAAAAACTGTTTTTT
TRBJ1-6 TRBV5-1 - - CASSLGRVDNSPLHF TGCGCCAGCAGCTTGGGTAGGGTGGATAATTCACCCCTCCACTTT
TRBJ2-3 TRBV11-2 - TRBD2 CASSLGTSGGLSTDTQYF TGTGCCAGCAGCTTAGGGACTAGCGGGGGCCTTAGCACAGATACGCAGTATTTT
TRBJ2-7 TRBV10-2 - - CASSVAGSVLGEQYF TGCGCCAGCAGTGTCGCGGGGTCGGTTCTGGGCGAGCAGTACTTC
TRBJ2-3 TRBV7-3 - - CASSLTGGGDTQYF TGTGCCAGCAGCTTAACCGGGGGCGGGGATACGCAGTATTTT
TRBJ1-1 TRBV29-1 few TRBD1 CSVDRTGNTEAFF TGCAGCGTGGATCGGACAGGGAACACTGAAGCTTTCTTT
TRBJ2-5 TRBV11-2 - - CASSPPATKETQYF TGTGCCAGCAGCCCCCCAGCGACCAAAGAGACCCAGTACTTC
TRBJ2-7 TRBV7-9 - - CASSFPGAETYEQYF TGTGCCAGCAGCTTTCCGGGGGCCGAGACCTACGAGCAGTACTTC
TRBJ1-2 TRBV29-1 - TRBD1 CSVGTGTNYGYTF TGCAGCGTAGGGACAGGGACCAACTATGGCTACACCTTC
TRBJ2-1 TRBV19 - - CASTPGQSSYNEQFF TGTGCCAGTACCCCGGGACAATCCTCTTACAATGAGCAGTTCTTC
TRBJ1-6 TRBV7-9 - - CASSLGDNSPLHF TGTGCCAGCAGCTTAGGTGACAATTCACCCCTCCACTTT
TRBJ2-5 TRBV9 - - CASTYDPAGETQYF TGTGCCAGCACGTATGACCCGGCCGGGGAGACCCAGTACTTC